This TCR beta chain stems from a study of cytomegalovirus exposure and HLA in healthy donors. This clone has more than one count but fewer than ten. The PCR made use of 60 Vbeta and 13 Jbeta primers. TCRdb's table, derived via immunoSEQ multiplex PCR, lists solely in-frame clones and lacks some. The table includes some 160,000 clones, approximately 79% detected once. Trimming removed 4 bases from V and 0 bases from J; junction bases left unmatched: 12. The CDR3 totals 19 residues. Germline values: CDR1 LGHNA, CDR2 YSLEER. The rearrangement joins TRBV4-3 to TRBJ2-4; TRBD2 matches at 10 bases. This clonotype originated in a woman aged 30 to 39 in good health and CMV-seronegative. Sequenced material: PBMCs. CDR3 sequence reads: CASSRGQSSGGVAKNIQYF. In DNA, the CDR3 is TGCGCCAGCAGCCGAGGACAATCCAGCGGGGGGGTAGCCAAAAACATTCAGTACTTC.